A single sample gave rise to the 27 T cell receptor beta chains below, sequenced in a study of tumor and adjacent non-tumor tissue in lung cancer. The template was RNA from unsorted bulk tissue. Three rounds of nested PCR, following a modified ARM-PCR protocol, produced the TCRbeta library. In TCRdb, the multiplex PCR reads were re-called with MiXCR into one record per CDR3 protein. Of 70,000 to 80,000 distinct CDR3 sequences in the sample, 55% to 75% were seen once. The specimen was lung tumor tissue. These receptors originate from a woman between 40 and 50 years old with non-small cell lung cancer.

Concerning this clonotype itself: The conserved phenylalanine or tryptophan is not found at the CDR3 terminus, so this likely reflects a read error. The rearrangement links TRBV11-3 to TRBJ2-1; the D gene is possibly TRBD1 (5 bases). In germline, CDR1 is SGHNT, CDR2 YENEEA. This CDR3 has 15 amino acids. Trimming removed 5 bases at V and 4 bases at J, with 15 bases between. The CDR3 loop reads CASSVESDTYNEQFL. The CDR3 DNA follows: TGTGCCAGCAGCGTCGAATCGGACACTTACAATGAGCAGTTCCTC.

On this clonotype itself: Relative to the germline gene, one junction end is altered; a read error may explain this. The chain has TRBV11-1 and TRBJ2-3; possible D gene TRBD2, 5 bases. Germline V gene sequence: CDR1 SGHAT, CDR2 FQDESV (reference sequence). The CDR3 extends over 15 amino acids. CDR3 loop: CASSSLPGYTNTQYF. The CDR3 bases are TGTGCCAGCAGCAGTCTGCCGGGATACACAAATACGCAGTATTTT.

As for this clonotype: Its ends do not fully match the called genes, so a read error is possible. This rearrangement joins TRBV11-2 to TRBJ2-6; 12 nucleotides agree with TRBD2. Germline values: CDR1 SGHAT, CDR2 FQNNGV. This CDR3 spans 18 amino acids. Here the CDR3 DNA reads TGTCCCGGCAGCTTATTCCTAGCGGGGGGGCGTGGGACCTACGTCCTGGCTTTC. This encodes CPGSLFLAGGRGTYVLAF.

For this clonotype: A much larger clone lies one base from this, so it may be a read error. The gene calls are TRBV7-8 and TRBJ1-1; TRBD1 might be the D (6 bases). The length of the CDR3 is 14 residues. Germline assignment: CDR1 SGHVS and CDR2 FQNEAQ. CDR3 nucleotide sequence: TGTGCCAGCAAACAGGAGACAGGCCTAGCTGAAGCTTCCTTT. Translating it yields CASKQETGLAEASF.

In regard to this clonotype: An end of the junction does not agree with germline; a read error may underlie this. V and J are TRBV11-3 and TRBJ2-7, with 8 bases aligning to TRBD2. The CDR3 contains 16 residues. Germline CDR1 and CDR2: SGHNT and YENEEA. Here the CDR3 DNA reads TGTACCAGCAGCTCCCCTCTTCGGGGGGGGACCTACGAACAGTACTTC. Its protein is CTSSSPLRGGTYEQYF.

This clonotype was recorded at least ten times. V usage is TRBV6-1 and J usage is TRBJ1-1; perhaps TRBD1 as D (6 bases). V was pared by 8 bases and J by 7 bases, with 17 bases between. Germline assignment: CDR1 MNHNS and CDR2 SASEGT. The CDR3 covers 13 residues. The CDR3 DNA is TGTGCCAGCCACGAAGGGGGATTGGGTGAAGCTTTCTTT. Its translation is CASHEGGLGEAFF.

Worth noting for this clonotype: A clone one base away is much larger, so this may be a read error. This chain joins TRBV13 and TRBJ2-7, with D maybe TRBD2 (6 bases). The CDR3 runs to 15 residues. Germline V gene data show CDR1 as PRHDT and CDR2 as FYEKMQ (reference sequence). CDR3 coding DNA: TGTGCCATCAGCCCTCCCCCCGGAGGGGCCTACGAGCAGTACTTC. Encoded protein: CAISPPPGGAYEQYF.

Note on this clonotype: A read error is likely, as this CDR3 ends without the conserved phenylalanine or tryptophan. The chain combines TRBV10-2 with TRBJ2-1, with D perhaps matching TRBD1 (8 bases). V was shortened by 4 bases and J by 9 bases, with 16 bases between the two germline ends. The germline gives CDR1 WSHSY, CDR2 SAAADI. The CDR3 loop spans 14 amino acids. CDR3 amino acids: CASSVQGGNSEQFL. The CDR3 DNA reads as TGCGCCAGCAGTGTACAGGGGGGGAACAGTGAGCAGTTCTTA.

Note on this clonotype: The germline gene is not matched at one end of the junction; a read error may be the cause. The rearrangement links TRBV2 to TRBJ2-3; D could derive from TRBD1 or TRBD2 (5 bases each). In germline, CDR1 is SNHLY, CDR2 FYNNEI. The length of the CDR3 is 19 residues. CDR3 sequence reads: CASKRYSRIDSSSRDTQYF. DNA of the CDR3: TGTGCCAGTAAACGGTATTCAAGAATTGACAGTTCTAGCAGAGATACGCAGTATTTT.

In the case of this clonotype: In this CDR3 the conserved last residue, phenylalanine or tryptophan, is missing, so a read error is likely. The chain combines TRBV10-3 with TRBJ2-7; TRBD2 might be the D (5 bases). V was trimmed by 11 bases and J by 7 bases, leaving 12 bases between them. Germline V lookup: CDR1 ENHRY, CDR2 SYGVKD. The CDR3 totals 10 residues. The DNA for the CDR3 is TGTGCCTTCGGGGAACCTGAGCAGTACCTC. Amino acid sequence: CAFGEPEQYL.

Concerning this clonotype: In this CDR3 the conserved last residue, phenylalanine or tryptophan, is missing, so a read error is likely. The DNA is omitted, as the CDR3 cannot be located on it reliably, and the CDR3 follows TCRdb's listing. This chain links TRBV11-2 with TRBJ2-5; the D segment call TRBD2 is taken from the table without a DNA check. CDR1 SGHAT and CDR2 FQNNGV come from the germline V gene. The CDR3 contains 15 residues when both ends are counted. CDR3 loop: CARSRSTSGRETQYL.

With respect to this clonotype: In this CDR3 the conserved last residue, phenylalanine or tryptophan, is missing, so a read error is likely. The J gene is TRBJ2-3, the V gene TRBV5-1; 14 bases are shared with TRBD2. CDR1 and CDR2 (germline): SGHRS, YFSETQ. This CDR3 spans 19 amino acids. CDR3 sequence: CAGSVGTSGGAGWTDTQYS. In DNA form, the CDR3 reads TGCGCCGGCAGCGTGGGGACTAGCGGGGGAGCTGGATGGACAGATACGCAGTATTCT.

The V call is TRBV20-1, the J call TRBJ2-2, with unresolved D. Germline V CDR1 and CDR2: DFQATT, SNEGSKA (reference sequence). Between the trimmed V and J ends, which lost 3 bases and 5 bases, there was a span of 13 bases. This CDR3 has 14 residues. The CDR3 protein is CSASVEVGTGELFF. CDR3 coding DNA: TGCAGTGCTAGTGTAGAGGTCGGGACCGGGGAGCTGTTTTTT.

This clonotype occurred many times. V usage is TRBV6-2 or TRBV6-3 and J usage is TRBJ1-1, with D possibly matching TRBD1 (6 bases). V was shortened by 2 bases and J by 9 bases, with 16 bases between the two germline ends. The length of the CDR3 is 14 residues. CDR1 and CDR2 from the germline V gene are MNHEY and SVGEGT. The CDR3 nucleotides are TGTGCCAGCAGTTACGGGGGGGCCAGAATACAAGCTTTCTTT. Protein sequence: CASSYGGARIQAFF.

Comments on this clonotype: Since the CDR3 does not end with the conserved phenylalanine or tryptophan, this likely comes from a read error. The rearrangement joins TRBV5-6 to TRBJ1-6; a possible D gene is TRBD1 (6 bases). There are 15 residues in the CDR3. CDR1 is SGHDT and CDR2 is YYEEEE in the germline V gene. CDR3 sequence: CSSSSRDIQGSPLHS. The CDR3 coding sequence is TGTTCCAGCAGCTCAAGGGACATTCAGGGTTCACCCCTCCACTCT.

For this clonotype: A much more abundant neighbour one base away suggests this may be a read error. J is TRBJ1-2 and V is TRBV30; D may be TRBD1 (5 bases). Germline V gene lookup returns CDR1 GTSNPN and CDR2 SVGIG (reference sequence). CDR3 length: 15 amino acids. CDR3 coding DNA: TGTGTCTGGAGTGTACGGCGGGGGGGGAACTATGGCTACACCTTC. As protein: CVWSVRRGGNYGYTF.

For this clonotype: The CDR3 does not close with the conserved phenylalanine or tryptophan, likely indicating a read error. This chain uses TRBV11-2 with TRBJ2-1; 9 nucleotides match TRBD2. Per the germline V gene, CDR1 is SGHAT and CDR2 is FQNNGV. This CDR3 is built from 15 residues. The CDR3 here is CLSSLRLAAANEQFL. The CDR3 DNA reads TGTCTCAGCAGCCTGCGACTAGCGGCTGCCAATGAGCAGTTCTTA.

As concerns this clonotype: One end of the junction varies from germline; a read error may be responsible. The chain employs TRBV4-1 and TRBJ2-5; TRBD1 or TRBD2 may be the D gene (5 bases each). From germline, CDR1 is MGHRA and CDR2 YSYEKL. This CDR3 comprises 15 residues. CDR3 residues: CVSSLGLGTGETQYF. The CDR3 region has the DNA TGTGTCAGCAGCCTGGGGCTGGGGACCGGAGAGACCCAGTACTTC.

The chain recombines TRBV29-1 with TRBJ2-4, with unresolved D. V lost 3 bases and J 4 bases, leaving 13 bases between the germline ends. Germline-derived CDR1 and CDR2 are SQVTM and ANQGSEA. There are 14 residues in the CDR3. CDR3 sequence reads: CSVDVGTVKNIQYF. The CDR3 DNA reads as TGCAGCGTTGATGTGGGAACGGTAAAAAACATTCAGTACTTC. Filled out from reference TRBV29-1 and TRBJ2-4, the complete variable domain reads SAVISQKPSRDICQRGTSLTIQCQVDSQVTMMFWYRQQPGQSLTLIATANQGSEATYESGFVIDKFPISRPNLTFSTLTVSNMSPEDSSIYLCSVDVGTVKNIQYFGAGTRLSVL.

This clonotype is labeled as medium-sized. This rearrangement joins TRBV6-1 to TRBJ2-7; TRBD1 matches at 7 bases. CDR3 size: 14 residues. Germline V gene data show CDR1 as MNHNS and CDR2 as SASEGT. The V segment lost 7 bases and the J segment 5 bases; nucleotides outside the gene matches: 11. CDR3 sequence reads: CASTRNGQEDEQYF. The CDR3 DNA is TGTGCCAGCACGCGCAACGGACAGGAGGACGAGCAGTACTTC.

This clonotype appeared once. The gene calls are TRBV4-2 and TRBJ2-7, with D perhaps TRBD1 (7 bases). The germline CDR1 and CDR2 sequences are LGHNA and YNFKEQ. The CDR3 is made up of 14 amino acids. The chain's CDR3 is CDNSRGTARDEQYF. As DNA, the CDR3 is TGTGACAACAGCCGGGGGACAGCCAGGGACGAGCAGTACTTC.

Concerning this clonotype: Relative to the germline gene, one junction end is altered; a read error may explain this. The chain has TRBV6-5 and TRBJ1-2; no clear D. Per the germline V gene, CDR1 is MNHEY and CDR2 is SVGAGI. This CDR3 is 16 amino acids long. The CDR3 nucleotides are TGTGCAAGCAGTTACCAACCCGGGCGACCCAACTATGACTACACCTTC. Protein sequence: CASSYQPGRPNYDYTF.

In its sample, this clonotype was seen many times. The chain uses TRBV7-9 and TRBJ2-2; tentative D call: TRBD2 (5 bases). Trimming shortened V by 3 bases and J by 0 bases, and 8 bases separated the two germline ends. This CDR3 comprises 15 residues. CDR1 and CDR2 from the germline V gene are SEHNR and FQNEAQ (reference sequence). The CDR3 DNA is TGTGCCAGCAGCTTCGGGGTAACGAACACCGGGGAGCTGTTTTTT. Translating gives CASSFGVTNTGELFF.

Points on this clonotype: This is likely a read error, given that the CDR3 carries no conserved phenylalanine or tryptophan at its end. Because the CDR3's place on the DNA is in doubt, the DNA is left out and the CDR3 is given as listed by TCRdb. The chain couples TRBV5-4 to TRBJ2-7; TRBD1, the D gene given by the table, was not confirmed from the DNA. Germline CDR1 SGHNT, CDR2 YYREEE (reference sequence). Inclusive of both ends, the CDR3 amounts to 15 amino acids. This CDR3 reads CASSLGTGSSYEQCL.

As concerns this clonotype: One end of the junction fails to match germline, which may point to a read error. The rearrangement links TRBV12-3 or TRBV12-4 to TRBJ2-2, with TRBD1 identical over 9 bases. The CDR3 covers 14 residues. The CDR3 region has the DNA TGTGTCAGCACCCGGGACAGGGTCACCGGGGAGCTGTTTTTT. Its translation is CVSTRDRVTGELFF.

With regard to this clonotype: The germline gene is not matched at one end of the junction; a read error may be the cause. V is TRBV4-2 and J is TRBJ2-4; tentatively, D is TRBD2 (6 bases). This CDR3 contains 18 residues. Per the germline V gene, CDR1 is LGHNA and CDR2 is YNFKEQ. CDR3 bases: TGTACCAGCAGCCCATTATGGTCAGATAGCGGAACCAAAAACATTCAGTACTTC. Residues: CTSSPLWSDSGTKNIQYF.

With regard to this clonotype: At one end the junction does not follow the germline gene, possibly because of a read error. This rearrangement joins TRBV2 to TRBJ2-2, with unresolved D. The CDR3 covers 11 residues. CDR1 is SNHLY, CDR2 FYNNEI, per germline. DNA of the CDR3: TGTGTCAGCACAACAGACGGGGAGCTGTTTTTT. This sequence encodes CVSTTDGELFF. Full variable domain (remainder filled in from reference TRBV2 and TRBJ2-2): EPEVTQTPSHQVTQMGQEVILRCVPISNHLYFYWYRQILGQKVEFLVSFYNNEISEKSEIFDDQFSVERPDGSNFTLKIRSTKLEDSAMYFCVSTTDGELFFGEGSRLTVL.